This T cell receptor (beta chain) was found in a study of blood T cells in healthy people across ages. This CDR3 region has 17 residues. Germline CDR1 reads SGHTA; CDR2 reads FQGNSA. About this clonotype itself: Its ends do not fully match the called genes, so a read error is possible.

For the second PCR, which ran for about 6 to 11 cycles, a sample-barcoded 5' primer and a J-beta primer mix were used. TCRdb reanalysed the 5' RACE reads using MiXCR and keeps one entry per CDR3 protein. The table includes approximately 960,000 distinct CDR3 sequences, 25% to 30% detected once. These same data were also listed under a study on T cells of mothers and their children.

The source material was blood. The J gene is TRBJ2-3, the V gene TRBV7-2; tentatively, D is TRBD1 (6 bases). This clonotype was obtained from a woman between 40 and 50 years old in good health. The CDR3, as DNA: TGTGCCAGCAGTGGCCAATTCGGGGCGAGGGACACCGATATGCAGTATTTT. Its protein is CASSGQFGARDTDMQYF.